What follows is one T cell receptor beta chain and its context. The antigen is not known. This record comes from a study of monozygotic twins with inflammatory bowel disease. Study-level points and caveats: No single strong signal or clonotype associated with IBD was supported. Among IBD patients, TCRbeta diversity (inverse Simpson) was lower than in healthy co-twins.

TCRdb reworked the 5' RACE reads into one entry per CDR3 protein, no DNA. The sample totals hundreds of thousands of distinct CDR3 sequences; its top ten clones hold about 2.2%. Germline V CDR1 and CDR2: SGHTA, FQGNSA. CDR3 length: 13 amino acids. The sequence was collected from a human donor with ulcerative colitis or Crohn's disease, or a healthy co-twin of an affected twin (not recorded which). The J gene is TRBJ1-1, the V gene TRBV7-2. The sequenced material came from blood. Here the CDR3 reads CASSATFSTEAFF.